This is a list of T cell receptor beta chains from one sample in a study of CXCR3-negative and CXCR3-positive naive CD8 T cells. TCRdb re-called the 5' RACE reads; every CDR3 protein appears as one record, without DNA. This sample's clone table lists around 63,000 distinct CDR3 sequences. Sequenced input: naive CXCR3+ CD8+ T cells from blood. Every receptor here comes from a human donor in good health. Some clones in this sample may be carry-over from other donors' samples. CDR3s include the opening cysteine and the closing phenylalanine or tryptophan.

>TRBJ2-1|TRBV2
CATSRDSSYNEQFF
>TRBJ2-1|TRBV12-5
CASGLGTGLNEQFF
>TRBJ2-7|TRBV20-1
CSAREEGQLLYEQYF
>TRBJ2-1|TRBV11-3
CASSSTGQGVYNEQFF
>TRBJ2-1|TRBV6-5
CASSYVSSGGPAFIEQFF
>TRBJ2-5|TRBV20-1
CSARDGPETQYF
>TRBJ2-3|TRBV7-3
CASRVGGQDTQYF
>TRBJ2-7|TRBV29-1
CSVEEEQAHEQYF
>TRBJ1-5|TRBV7-8
CASSQGPGTNSNQPQHF
>TRBJ2-5|TRBV10-2
CAIWDSQETQYF
>TRBJ2-1|TRBV7-9
CASTLGSGAEGYEQFF
>TRBJ2-3|TRBV6-5
CASTVRGFSSTDTQYF
>TRBJ1-2|TRBV5-6
CASSLLGPDGYTF
>TRBJ2-5|TRBV7-9
CASSEGRRLNQETQYF
>TRBJ2-7|TRBV11-2
CASSLWTDYEQYF
>TRBJ2-7|TRBV2
CASSIPSGSYEQYF
>TRBJ2-5|TRBV29-1
CSVEDQLDVAGEEETQYF
>TRBJ2-1|TRBV28
CASSLPYNEQFF
>TRBJ2-1|TRBV29-1
CSVEYYDTEQFF
>TRBJ1-5|TRBV12-3/TRBV12-4
CASSPGQGLNSNQPQHF
>TRBJ2-5|TRBV23-1
CASSQDPDRGETQYF
>TRBJ2-5|TRBV29-1
CSVELAGKETQYF
>TRBJ1-1|TRBV7-9
CASRIGGYNTEAFF
>TRBJ2-7|TRBV7-6
CASSPHAAGAYEQYF
>TRBJ2-1|TRBV9
CASSVVGSGYNEQFF
>TRBJ1-1|TRBV7-3
CASSPPQEHEAFF
>TRBJ1-5|TRBV7-9
CASSLGEPWEPQDF